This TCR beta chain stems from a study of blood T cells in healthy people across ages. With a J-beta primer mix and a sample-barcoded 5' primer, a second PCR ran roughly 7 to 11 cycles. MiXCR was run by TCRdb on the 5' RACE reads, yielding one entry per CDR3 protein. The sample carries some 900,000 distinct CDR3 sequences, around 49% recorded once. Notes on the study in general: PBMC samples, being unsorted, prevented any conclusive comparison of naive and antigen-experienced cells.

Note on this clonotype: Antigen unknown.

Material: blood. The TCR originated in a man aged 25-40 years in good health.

In DNA form, the CDR3 reads TGCAGCGTTACACTTACCTTAAACGGCTACACCTTC. Translating gives CSVTLTLNGYTF. The rearrangement uses TRBV29-1 and TRBJ1-2, with unresolved D. Trimming removed 5 bases at V and 8 bases at J, with 15 bases between. The germline V gene encodes CDR1 SQVTM and CDR2 ANQGSEA. There are 12 residues in the CDR3.